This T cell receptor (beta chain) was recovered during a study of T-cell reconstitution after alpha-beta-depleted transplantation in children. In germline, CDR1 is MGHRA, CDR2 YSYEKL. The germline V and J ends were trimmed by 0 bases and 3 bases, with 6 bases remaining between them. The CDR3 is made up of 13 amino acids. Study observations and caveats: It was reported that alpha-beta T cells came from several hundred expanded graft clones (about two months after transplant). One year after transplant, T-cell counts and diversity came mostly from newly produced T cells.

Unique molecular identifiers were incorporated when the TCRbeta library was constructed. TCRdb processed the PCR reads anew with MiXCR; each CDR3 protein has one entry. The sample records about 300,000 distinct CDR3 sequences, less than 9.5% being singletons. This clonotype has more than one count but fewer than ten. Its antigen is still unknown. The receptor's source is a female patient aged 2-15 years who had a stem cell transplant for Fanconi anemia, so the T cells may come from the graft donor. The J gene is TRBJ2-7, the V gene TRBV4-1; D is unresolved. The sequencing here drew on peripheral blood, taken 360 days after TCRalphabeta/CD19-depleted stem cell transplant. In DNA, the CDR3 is TGCGCCAGCAGCCAAGAACAGTTCTACGAGCAGTACTTC. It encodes CASSQEQFYEQYF.